The rows below give T cell receptor beta chains drawn from one sample of a study of OX40 agonist ivuxolimab in advanced cancers. Here immunoSEQ multiplex PCR was the method, and the copy in TCRdb shows in-frame clones only, minus some. The data hold over 10,000 clones, with under 70% observed a single time. The specimen was CD4+ or CD8+ T cells sorted from blood, collected in a trial of the OX40 agonist ivuxolimab. These receptors originate from an adult with an advanced solid tumor such as melanoma, head and neck, liver or kidney cancer. CDR3s include the opening cysteine and the closing phenylalanine or tryptophan. Each record gives: J gene, V gene, D gene, clone size, CDR3 DNA, CDR3 protein. The D gene is left open where the match is weak. Rows may omit the clone size; those that give it use once, few, many or a size class.

J gene: TRBJ1-1
V gene: TRBV5-4
D gene: .
clone size: .
CDR3 DNA: TGTGCCAGCAGCCCCAGGGGAGGGGGCACTGAAGCTTTCTTT
CDR3 protein: CASSPRGGGTEAFF

J gene: TRBJ1-2
V gene: TRBV5-4
D gene: .
clone size: once
CDR3 DNA: TGTGCCAGCAGCTTAGGGGACCCCTATGGCTACACCTTC
CDR3 protein: CASSLGDPYGYTF

J gene: TRBJ2-2
V gene: TRBV4-1
D gene: .
clone size: few
CDR3 DNA: TGCGCCAGCAGCCAAGAGGGCGGGGAGCTGTTTTTT
CDR3 protein: CASSQEGGELFF

J gene: TRBJ2-7
V gene: TRBV6-5
D gene: .
clone size: .
CDR3 DNA: TGTGCCAGCAGTTATGGAGGCGGCAGCGGAGAGCAGTACTTC
CDR3 protein: CASSYGGGSGEQYF

J gene: TRBJ2-7
V gene: TRBV10-2
D gene: TRBD1
clone size: .
CDR3 DNA: TGCGCCAGCAGCTGGACAGGGGGCGACGAGCAGTACTTC
CDR3 protein: CASSWTGGDEQYF

J gene: TRBJ2-3
V gene: TRBV6-1
D gene: TRBD2
clone size: few
CDR3 DNA: TGTGCCAGCAGTGAGACCTTCGGGACTAGCGGACACACAGATACGCAGTATTTT
CDR3 protein: CASSETFGTSGHTDTQYF

J gene: TRBJ1-4
V gene: TRBV7-9
D gene: .
clone size: .
CDR3 DNA: TGTGCCAGCAGCCCACGGGGGGGAGGAGAAAAACTGTTTTTT
CDR3 protein: CASSPRGGGEKLFF

J gene: TRBJ2-7
V gene: TRBV19
D gene: .
clone size: .
CDR3 DNA: TGTGCCAGTAGTATAGTGGCAGGACTTTATCACGAGCAGTACTTC
CDR3 protein: CASSIVAGLYHEQYF

J gene: TRBJ1-1
V gene: TRBV19
D gene: .
clone size: .
CDR3 DNA: TGTGCCAGTAGTATAGTGAGTAGCAGCACTGAAGCTTTCTTT
CDR3 protein: CASSIVSSSTEAFF

J gene: TRBJ2-7
V gene: TRBV13
D gene: .
clone size: .
CDR3 DNA: TGTGCCAGCAGCCACGGACTCTCCGAGCAGTACTTC
CDR3 protein: CASSHGLSEQYF

J gene: TRBJ2-7
V gene: TRBV7-3
D gene: TRBD1
clone size: medium-sized
CDR3 DNA: TGTGCCAGCAGCTTGAGGGGACAGGGGGCCTACGAGCAGTACTTC
CDR3 protein: CASSLRGQGAYEQYF

J gene: TRBJ2-1
V gene: TRBV9
D gene: TRBD2
clone size: .
CDR3 DNA: TGTGCCAGCAGTGTTGGACTAGCGGAGACCAATGAGCAGTTCTTC
CDR3 protein: CASSVGLAETNEQFF

J gene: TRBJ2-1
V gene: TRBV5-5
D gene: .
clone size: .
CDR3 DNA: TGTGCCAGCAGGGGACACTCAGGCCACAATGAGCAGTTCTTC
CDR3 protein: CASRGHSGHNEQFF

J gene: TRBJ2-7
V gene: TRBV10-3
D gene: TRBD2
clone size: .
CDR3 DNA: TGTGCCATCAGTGTGGGCGGGAGGGCCTACGAGCAGTACTTC
CDR3 protein: CAISVGGRAYEQYF

J gene: TRBJ2-7
V gene: TRBV13
D gene: TRBD2
clone size: once
CDR3 DNA: TGTGCCAGCAGTCCGATGGGGGGGTACCACGAGCAGTACTTC
CDR3 protein: CASSPMGGYHEQYF

J gene: TRBJ1-6
V gene: TRBV7-6
D gene: .
clone size: medium-sized
CDR3 DNA: TGTGCCAGCAGCTTAACAGGCCGGGGTTCACCCCTCCACTTT
CDR3 protein: CASSLTGRGSPLHF

J gene: TRBJ2-7
V gene: TRBV6-6
D gene: .
clone size: .
CDR3 DNA: TGTGCCAGCAGTGCCGGTCCCAGCTCCTACGAGCAGTACTTC
CDR3 protein: CASSAGPSSYEQYF

J gene: TRBJ1-2
V gene: TRBV7-9
D gene: .
clone size: .
CDR3 DNA: TGTGCCAGCAGCTTTCCTTCCGGATGGGATGGCTACACCTTC
CDR3 protein: CASSFPSGWDGYTF

J gene: TRBJ2-7
V gene: TRBV2
D gene: .
clone size: .
CDR3 DNA: TGTGCCAGCAGTCCAACAGCTGCCTACGAGCAGTACTTC
CDR3 protein: CASSPTAAYEQYF

J gene: TRBJ1-4
V gene: TRBV27
D gene: .
clone size: medium-sized
CDR3 DNA: TGTGCCAGCGGAAAAGGGGCATATGAAAAACTGTTTTTT
CDR3 protein: CASGKGAYEKLFF

J gene: TRBJ2-7
V gene: TRBV7-3
D gene: TRBD1
clone size: .
CDR3 DNA: TGTGCCAGCAGCCCTACACAGGGGGAATTATCCTACGAGCAGTACTTC
CDR3 protein: CASSPTQGELSYEQYF

J gene: TRBJ2-7
V gene: TRBV2
D gene: .
clone size: .
CDR3 DNA: TGTGCCAGCAGCTTTAACCCGACCTACGAGCAGTACTTC
CDR3 protein: CASSFNPTYEQYF

J gene: TRBJ1-2
V gene: TRBV12-5
D gene: .
clone size: few
CDR3 DNA: TGTGCTAGTGGGGCAGGAACTAACTATGGCTACACCTTC
CDR3 protein: CASGAGTNYGYTF

J gene: TRBJ2-1
V gene: TRBV30
D gene: TRBD1
clone size: .
CDR3 DNA: TGTGCCTGGTCCACGGACAGGGGGTACAATGAGCAGTTCTTC
CDR3 protein: CAWSTDRGYNEQFF

J gene: TRBJ1-1
V gene: TRBV30
D gene: .
clone size: .
CDR3 DNA: TGTGCCTGGGGCTCGTGGGGACCCCTTATGAGGAGCACTGAAGCTTTCTTT
CDR3 protein: CAWGSWGPLMRSTEAFF

J gene: TRBJ1-2
V gene: TRBV20-1
D gene: TRBD1
clone size: .
CDR3 DNA: TGCAGTGCTACAGGGGGCGGGGGCTACACCTTC
CDR3 protein: CSATGGGGYTF

J gene: TRBJ1-1
V gene: TRBV2
D gene: .
clone size: .
CDR3 DNA: TGTGCCAGCAGTGAAGGGGGACTGAACACTGAAGCTTTCTTT
CDR3 protein: CASSEGGLNTEAFF

J gene: TRBJ2-2
V gene: TRBV19
D gene: .
clone size: once
CDR3 DNA: TGTGCCAGTAGTATTCAGGGGCCCGACACCGGGGAGCTGTTTTTT
CDR3 protein: CASSIQGPDTGELFF

J gene: TRBJ2-1
V gene: TRBV7-9
D gene: TRBD2
clone size: .
CDR3 DNA: TGTGCCAGCAGCGGCACTAGCGGGAACTCCTACAATGAGCAGTTCTTC
CDR3 protein: CASSGTSGNSYNEQFF